This T cell receptor beta chain came from a study of blood T cell repertoires in COVID-19. Study context: COVID-19 samples collected from the United States, Italy and Spain covered acute and convalescent phases. In each case, the material was cDNA or gDNA derived from T cells, B-cell-depleted T cells, or PBMCs.

Libraries were prepared by immunoSEQ multiplex PCR; TCRdb keeps only in-frame clonotypes and omits some of them. The profile shows fewer than 350,000 clones, approximately 90% of them singletons. Researchers sorted participants into cohorts using their self-reported clinical history. V lost 2 bases to trimming and J lost 7 bases; unmatched junction nucleotides: 10. Per germline, CDR1 MDHEN and CDR2 SYDVKM. The CDR3 spans 15 residues. This chain links TRBV28 with TRBJ2-7; 8 nucleotides align to TRBD1. Input material: PBMCs or T cells enriched from blood (not recorded which). This TCR came from a woman between 35 and 50 years old with acute COVID-19. CDR3 in DNA: TGTGCCAGCAGTTTAGGGACAGGATCACTTGGAGAGCAGTACTTC. It translates to CASSLGTGSLGEQYF.